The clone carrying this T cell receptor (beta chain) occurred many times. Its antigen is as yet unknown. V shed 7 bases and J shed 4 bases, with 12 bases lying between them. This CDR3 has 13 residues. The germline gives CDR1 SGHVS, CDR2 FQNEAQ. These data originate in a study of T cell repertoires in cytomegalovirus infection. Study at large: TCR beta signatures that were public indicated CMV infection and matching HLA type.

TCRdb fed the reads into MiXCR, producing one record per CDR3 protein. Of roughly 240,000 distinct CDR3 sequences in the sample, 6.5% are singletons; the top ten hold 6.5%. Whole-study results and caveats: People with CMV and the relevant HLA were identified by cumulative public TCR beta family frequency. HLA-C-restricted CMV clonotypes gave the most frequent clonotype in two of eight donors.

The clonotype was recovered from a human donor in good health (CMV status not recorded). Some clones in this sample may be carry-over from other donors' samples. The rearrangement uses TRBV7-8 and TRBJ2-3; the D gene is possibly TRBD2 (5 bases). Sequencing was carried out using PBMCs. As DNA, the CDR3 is TGTGCCAGCACCCCCGAGGGCCCAGATACGCAGTATTTT. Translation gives CASTPEGPDTQYF.